The 6 T cell receptor gamma chains below were found in one sample sequenced in a study of gamma-delta chains in newborns, infants, children. TCRdb repeated clone calling on the reads with CATT. The table for this sample gives roughly 40 gamma-chain clones. The sequenced sample was blood. Receptors originate from a human donor who had a fever. This table probably holds off-target reads from a library built for another chain.

Only a few counts were recorded for this clone. Called V gene: TRGV9; the J gene was not called. This CDR3 is 14 amino acids long. The germline CDR1 and CDR2 sequences are GITISATS and ISYDGTV (reference sequence). The CDR3 DNA is TGTGCCTGTGACGTACTGGGGGATACAGCACAACTCTTCTTT. It is translated as CACDVLGDTAQLFF.

The J gene is TRGJ1 or TRGJ2, the V gene TRGV2. Unmatched junction bases numbered 5, after V lost 0 bases and J lost 12 bases. Germline V gene sequence: CDR1 EGSNGY, CDR2 YDSYNSKV. The CDR3 spans 11 residues. CDR3 sequence: CATWDGRRKLF. CDR3 sequence (DNA): TGTGCCACCTGGGACGGGCGTAGGAAACTCTTT.

About this clone itself: The junction and the germline gene differ at one end; a read error may be behind it. The chain combines TRGV9 with TRGJP1. Germline V lookup: CDR1 GITISATS, CDR2 ISYDGTV (reference sequence). CDR3 length: 16 residues. The chain's CDR3 is CALWEAFNTTGWLKIF. The CDR3 nucleotides are TGTGCCTTGTGGGAGGCCTTTAATACCACTGGTTGGCTCAAGATATTT.

On this clone: The DNA is omitted, as the CDR3 cannot be located on it reliably, and the CDR3 follows TCRdb's listing. The CDR3 protein is CACDTAGGDSWDTRQMFFGTGIKLF. The V segment is TRGV9, and no J call was made. The V gene's germline CDR1 is GITISATS and CDR2 ISYDGTV (reference sequence). The CDR3 sequence runs 25 residues, both termini included.

On this clone: The limits of the CDR3 on the DNA are not certain, so only TCRdb's listed CDR3 is given. No J gene call was made, and the V gene is TRGV9. The CDR3 contains 28 residues when both ends are counted. The germline CDR1 and CDR2 sequences are GITISATS and ISYDGTV (reference sequence). This CDR3 is CACDTSVGDPNSSWDTRQMFFGTGIKLF.

Details on this clone: The same CDR3 can be traced to other DNA sequences in this sample. No J gene was called, and the V gene is TRGV9. Looked up from germline, CDR1 is GITISATS and CDR2 is ISYDGTV (reference sequence). This CDR3 comprises 16 residues. Here the CDR3 reads CACDVLGDTLTAQLFF. In nucleotides, the CDR3 is TGTGCCTGTGACGTACTGGGGGATACTTTGACGGCACAACTCTTCTTT.